These T cell receptor beta chains were read from a single sample in a study of T cell responses to AZD1222 COVID-19 vaccine. Clones were read by immunoSEQ multiplex PCR, and TCRdb kept only the in-frame ones, dropping some. This sample has some 150,000 clones; 75% to 95% occur once, and the top ten carry approximately 3%. The source material was peripheral blood, sampled 28 days after the second AZD1222 dose. The receptors derive from an adult who received the AZD1222 COVID-19 vaccine. CDR3s include the opening cysteine and the closing phenylalanine or tryptophan. The D gene is left open where the match is weak. The size field is filled for only some rows; it gives once, few, many or a size class.

CDR3aa	CDR3nt	len	abundance	j_gene	d_gene	v_gene
CASSVTGTDYQPQHF	TGTGCCAGCAGCGTAACCGGGACAGATTATCAGCCCCAGCATTTT	15	-	TRBJ1-5	TRBD1	TRBV5-5
CAIAGIDTEAFF	TGTGCCATCGCAGGGATCGACACTGAAGCTTTCTTT	12	once	TRBJ1-1	-	TRBV10-3
CASSEGGNFYGYTF	TGTGCCAGCAGTGAAGGGGGGAACTTTTATGGCTACACCTTC	14	-	TRBJ1-2	-	TRBV6-1
CASSTLAGPPYNEQFF	TGTGCCAGCAGCACCTTAGCGGGGCCCCCCTACAATGAGCAGTTCTTC	16	-	TRBJ2-1	TRBD2	TRBV7-9
CASSRGGSNEQFF	TGTGCCAGCAGCCGGGGGGGAAGCAATGAGCAGTTCTTC	13	-	TRBJ2-1	TRBD2	TRBV6-6
CASSFSLAGGTDTQYF	TGTGCCAGCAGTTTCTCACTAGCGGGGGGCACAGATACGCAGTATTTT	16	-	TRBJ2-3	TRBD2	TRBV28
CASSEGTRWTEQFF	TGTGCCAGCAGCGAGGGGACTAGGTGGACTGAGCAGTTCTTC	14	-	TRBJ2-1	TRBD2	TRBV9
CASSYSSQAGNTEAFF	TGTGCCAGCAGTTACTCGTCCCAGGCTGGGAACACTGAAGCTTTCTTT	16	-	TRBJ1-1	-	TRBV6-5
CASKIQGLSGANVLTF	TGTGCCAGCAAAATCCAGGGTTTATCTGGGGCCAACGTCCTGACTTTC	16	-	TRBJ2-6	-	TRBV27
CASKGQMGPGEQYF	TGTGCCAGCAAAGGACAGATGGGTCCTGGGGAGCAGTACTTC	14	-	TRBJ2-7	-	TRBV2
CASSSGTGQPQHF	TGTGCCAGCAGTTCAGGGACCGGGCAGCCCCAGCATTTT	13	-	TRBJ1-5	-	TRBV6-4
CATSEAVNTEAFF	TGTGCCACCAGTGAGGCGGTGAACACTGAAGCTTTCTTT	13	-	TRBJ1-1	-	TRBV24-1
CASILDRDTEAFF	TGTGCCAGCATCCTAGACAGGGACACTGAAGCTTTCTTT	13	-	TRBJ1-1	TRBD1	TRBV6-5
CASSLDRSNTGELFF	TGTGCCAGCAGCTTAGACAGGTCAAACACCGGGGAGCTGTTTTTT	15	-	TRBJ2-2	-	TRBV7-6
CASSLTGDRNNSPLHF	TGCGCCAGCAGCTTGACAGGGGACAGAAATAATTCACCCCTCCACTTT	16	-	TRBJ1-6	TRBD1	TRBV5-1
CASSESVGSGANVLTF	TGTGCCAGCAGTGAATCTGTAGGATCTGGGGCCAACGTCCTGACTTTC	16	-	TRBJ2-6	-	TRBV2
CASSHGIPYEQYF	TGTGCCAGCAGCCACGGGATACCATACGAGCAGTACTTC	13	-	TRBJ2-7	-	TRBV27
CASSPGMDRTGELFF	TGTGCCAGCTCCCCGGGAATGGACAGGACCGGGGAGCTGTTTTTT	15	-	TRBJ2-2	TRBD1	TRBV18
CASSQNWTTYEQYF	TGCGCCAGCAGTCAAAATTGGACAACCTACGAGCAGTACTTC	14	few	TRBJ2-7	-	TRBV23-1
CASSPTSRETQYF	TGTGCCAGCAGCCCCACTAGCAGAGAGACCCAGTACTTC	13	-	TRBJ2-5	-	TRBV11-1
CASSSGTASYNEQFF	TGTGCCAGCAGCTCCGGGACAGCATCCTACAATGAGCAGTTCTTC	15	-	TRBJ2-1	TRBD1	TRBV5-5
CSVEDRRTSREGEQFF	TGCAGCGTTGAAGATCGGAGGACTAGTAGAGAAGGTGAGCAGTTCTTC	16	-	TRBJ2-1	TRBD2	TRBV29-1
CASSLLGRSNTGELFF	TGTGCCAGCAGCTTGCTGGGACGGTCGAACACCGGGGAGCTGTTTTTT	16	-	TRBJ2-2	-	TRBV13
CASSQVQGFGSGANVLTF	TGTGCCAGCAGCCAAGTACAGGGGTTTGGCTCTGGGGCCAACGTCCTGACTTTC	18	-	TRBJ2-6	TRBD1	TRBV4-2
CASSPDGSNYGYTF	TGCGCCAGCAGCCCTGACGGGAGCAACTATGGCTACACCTTC	14	-	TRBJ1-2	-	TRBV5-1
CASSPGQRFSEQYF	TGTGCCAGCTCCCCGGGACAGAGGTTTTCGGAGCAGTACTTC	14	-	TRBJ2-7	TRBD1	TRBV27
CASSLGGQGGFYGYTF	TGTGCCAGCAGCTTGGGCGGACAGGGCGGGTTCTATGGCTACACCTTC	16	-	TRBJ1-2	TRBD1	TRBV5-5
CASRPHLTGDTEAFF	TGTGCCAGCAGACCCCATTTAACAGGGGACACTGAAGCTTTCTTT	15	-	TRBJ1-1	TRBD1	TRBV9
CASRPTGFAYEQYF	TGTGCCAGCAGACCTACAGGGTTCGCCTACGAGCAGTACTTC	14	few	TRBJ2-7	-	TRBV6-5
CASRTGQGATGELFF	TGCGCCAGCAGAACAGGACAGGGAGCCACCGGGGAGCTGTTTTTT	15	-	TRBJ2-2	TRBD1	TRBV5-1
CAWRGKGGQPQHF	TGTGCCTGGAGAGGAAAAGGGGGCCAGCCCCAGCATTTT	13	-	TRBJ1-5	TRBD1	TRBV30
CAWSPGHSMNTEAFF	TGTGCCTGGAGCCCCGGGCATTCGATGAACACTGAAGCTTTCTTT	15	few	TRBJ1-1	-	TRBV30
CASSLTDTGELFF	TGCGCCAGCAGCTTGACGGACACCGGGGAGCTGTTTTTT	13	-	TRBJ2-2	-	TRBV5-1
CASSPGATDTGELFF	TGTGCCAGCTCACCAGGGGCCACTGACACCGGGGAGCTGTTTTTT	15	-	TRBJ2-2	-	TRBV18
CASSTGGDYGYTF	TGCGCCAGCAGCACGGGGGGCGACTATGGCTACACCTTC	13	-	TRBJ1-2	-	TRBV5-1
CASSFRLANIQYF	TGTGCCAGCAGCTTCCGACTAGCGAACATTCAGTACTTC	13	-	TRBJ2-4	TRBD2	TRBV5-4
CASSLEAGKQYF	TGTGCCAGCAGTTTAGAGGCGGGGAAGCAGTACTTC	12	-	TRBJ2-7	-	TRBV12-3/TRBV12-4
CASSPRRGGELFF	TGTGCCAGCAGCCCGAGGAGGGGGGGGGAGCTGTTTTTT	13	-	TRBJ2-2	-	TRBV7-8
CASSPGEDTEAFF	TGCGCCAGCAGCCCAGGAGAGGACACTGAAGCTTTCTTT	13	-	TRBJ1-1	-	TRBV5-1
CASSLEPRDQPQHF	TGTGCCAGCAGTTTAGAGCCCCGGGATCAGCCCCAGCATTTT	14	-	TRBJ1-5	-	TRBV28
CASSSGGEAFF	TGTGCCAGCAGTTCTGGCGGTGAAGCTTTCTTT	11	-	TRBJ1-1	-	TRBV7-9
CATSDSGIAEAFF	TGTGCCACCAGTGATTCCGGGATAGCTGAAGCTTTCTTT	13	once	TRBJ1-1	-	TRBV24-1
CASSAGQGGGSYEQYF	TGTGCCAGCAGCGCGGGACAGGGGGGCGGGAGCTACGAGCAGTACTTC	16	-	TRBJ2-7	TRBD1	TRBV27
CASSEALVSYNEQFF	TGTGCCAGCAGTGAAGCGCTCGTCTCCTACAATGAGCAGTTCTTC	15	-	TRBJ2-1	-	TRBV6-1
CAILETGGKEQYF	TGTGCCATCTTGGAGACAGGGGGTAAAGAGCAGTACTTC	13	few	TRBJ2-7	TRBD1	TRBV10-3
CASSPGLAGDEQYF	TGCGCCAGCAGCCCGGGACTAGCGGGAGACGAGCAGTACTTC	14	-	TRBJ2-7	TRBD2	TRBV5-1
CASSLGTGINEQFF	TGCGCCAGCAGCTTGGGGACAGGGATCAATGAGCAGTTCTTC	14	-	TRBJ2-1	TRBD1	TRBV5-1
CATSGPTDTQYF	TGTGCCACCAGCGGCCCCACAGATACGCAGTATTTT	12	-	TRBJ2-3	-	TRBV15
CAWSPSIAGPYNEQFF	TGTGCCTGGAGCCCTTCTATAGCTGGACCTTACAATGAGCAGTTCTTC	16	-	TRBJ2-1	-	TRBV30
CASSATGTAPYNEQFF	TGTGCCAGCAGTGCAACCGGGACTGCTCCCTACAATGAGCAGTTCTTC	16	-	TRBJ2-1	-	TRBV6-1
CASSLVVEDIEGHEQYF	TGTGCCAGCAGCTTAGTGGTGGAGGACATCGAGGGCCACGAGCAGTACTTC	17	once	TRBJ2-7	-	TRBV11-2
CASSPRQGSTDTQYF	TGCGCCAGCAGCCCTCGGCAGGGAAGCACAGATACGCAGTATTTT	15	once	TRBJ2-3	-	TRBV4-1